These 22 T cell receptor beta chains came from one sample sequenced in a study of beta chain features in type 1 diabetes. As every portion of the isolated RNA was reverse transcribed, the sequencing read expressed TCRB transcripts. Here immunoSEQ multiplex PCR was the method, and the copy in TCRdb shows in-frame clones only, minus some. The sample lists some 500,000 clones; 10% to 12% were seen once. The material sequenced was naive CD4+ T cells from blood. The source is a woman younger than 35 in good health.

This clone was picked up a small number of times. This chain links TRBV7-2 with TRBJ2-1; no reliable D call. The CDR3 loop spans 16 amino acids. Looked up from germline, CDR1 is SGHTA and CDR2 is FQGNSA. V lost 0 bases and J lost 1, with 10 bases in between. Here the CDR3 DNA reads TGTGCCAGCAGCTTAGCTCCTCTGGCGTCCTACAATGAGCAGTTCTTC. It is translated as CASSLAPLASYNEQFF.

This clone was picked up a small number of times. The J gene is TRBJ2-1, the V gene TRBV7-3, with TRBD2 identical over 10 bases. Per the germline V gene, CDR1 is SGHTA and CDR2 is FQGTGA. The junction had 9 bases not matched to a gene; V was cut back by 5 bases and J by 8 bases. The CDR3 runs to 15 residues. The CDR3 DNA is TGTGCCAGCAGCGGTGGAAGCGGGAGGGTCCATGAGCAGTTCTTC. Residues: CASSGGSGRVHEQFF. Together with reference TRBV7-3 and TRBJ2-1, the CDR3 gives the full variable domain: GAGVSQTPSNKVTEKGKYVELRCDPISGHTALYWYRQSLGQGPEFLIYFQGTGAADDSGLPNDRFFAVRPEGSVSTLKIQRTERGDSAVYLCASSGGSGRVHEQFFGPGTRLTVL.

This clone was counted a few times. J is TRBJ2-1 and V is TRBV15; D remains unclear. Germline CDR1 reads LNHNV; CDR2 reads YYDKDF (reference sequence). The CDR3 covers 14 residues. V lost 6 bases and J 3 bases, leaving 12 bases between the germline ends. CDR3 residues: CATRAGLDYNEQFF. DNA of the CDR3: TGTGCCACCAGAGCCGGGCTAGACTACAATGAGCAGTTCTTC.

This chain links TRBV7-2 with TRBJ2-5; D may be TRBD2 (5 bases). The CDR3 totals 14 residues. V shed 5 bases and J shed 5 bases, with 15 bases lying between them. In germline, CDR1 is SGHTA, CDR2 FQGNSA. CDR3 loop: CASSPRASGETQYF. Here the CDR3 DNA reads TGTGCCAGCAGCCCGAGAGCCTCGGGGGAGACCCAGTACTTC.

The V gene is TRBV5-1, the J gene TRBJ2-5; weak D call: TRBD2 (5 bases). The germline gives CDR1 SGHRS, CDR2 YFSETQ. The V gene lost 4 bases and the J gene lost 4 bases, with 17 bases spanning the gap. The CDR3 is made up of 15 amino acids. CDR3 in amino acids: CASSPPVVEGETQYF. Written as DNA, the CDR3 is TGCGCCAGCAGCCCGCCGGTGGTAGAGGGAGAGACCCAGTACTTC.

This clone was observed a handful of times. V usage is TRBV19 and J usage is TRBJ2-1; D might be TRBD1 (5 bases). Per germline, CDR1 LNHDA and CDR2 SQIVND (reference sequence). CDR3 length equals 16 residues. Trimming removed 1 base from V and 2 bases from J, with 12 bases in between. This chain's CDR3 is CASSIGALGPYNEQFF. The DNA for the CDR3 is TGTGCCAGTAGTATAGGGGCCCTGGGGCCCTACAATGAGCAGTTCTTC.

In its sample, this clone was seen a few times. The chain is built from TRBV7-3 and TRBJ2-1; D remains ambiguous. Germline CDR1 is SGHTA and CDR2 is FQGTGA. The CDR3 extends over 13 amino acids. With 0 bases removed from V and 8 bases from J, the gap between germline ends came to 8 bases. The CDR3 region has the DNA TGTGCCAGCAGCTTAACGCGGATGGATGAGCAGTTCTTC. Translation: CASSLTRMDEQFF.

This clone was seen more than once but under ten times. The junction and the germline gene differ at one end; a read error may be behind it. The chain recombines TRBV10-3 with TRBJ2-1; 12 nucleotides agree with TRBD2. The CDR3 extends over 13 amino acids. Germline loops: CDR1 ENHRY, CDR2 SYGVKD. The DNA of the CDR3 is TGTGCCATCAGAAGACTAGCGGGGGAATTCCACCTCTTC. This codes for CAIRRLAGEFHLF.

This chain links TRBV11-1 with TRBJ1-1; D gene uncertain. CDR1 and CDR2 from the germline V gene are SGHAT and FQDESV (reference sequence). V gave up 5 bases and J gave up 3 bases, with 10 bases separating them. The CDR3 covers 13 residues. Here the CDR3 DNA reads TGTGCCAGCAGCCCCCGACCCGACACTGAAGCTTTCTTT. It encodes CASSPRPDTEAFF.

This clone was picked up a small number of times. The V call is TRBV7-9, the J call TRBJ1-2; tentative D call: TRBD1 (6 bases). The V and J ends lost 3 bases and 8 bases respectively, with 13 bases between them. Germline loops: CDR1 SEHNR, CDR2 FQNEAQ (reference sequence). The CDR3 is 13 residues long. CDR3 protein: CASSFLQGEGYTF. The DNA of the CDR3 is TGTGCCAGCAGCTTTTTACAGGGAGAGGGCTACACCTTC.

This sequence joins TRBV7-2 and TRBJ2-2; D ambiguous. Per the germline V gene, CDR1 is SGHTA and CDR2 is FQGNSA. V gave up 1 base and J gave up 2 bases, with 8 bases separating them. This CDR3 has 15 residues. The CDR3 nucleotides read TGTGCCAGCAGCTTAGACGGCGTAAACACCGGGGAGCTGTTTTTT. The encoded protein is CASSLDGVNTGELFF.

This sequence joins TRBV12-5 and TRBJ2-3, with D uncertain. The CDR3 is 14 amino acids. Germline lookup yields CDR1 LGHNT and CDR2 FRNRAP. Trimming removed 7 bases from V and 2 bases from J, with 13 bases in between. CDR3 in amino acids: CASVRDTATDTQYF. The CDR3 coding sequence is TGTGCTAGTGTCAGAGACACCGCCACAGATACGCAGTATTTT.

This clone occurred a few times. The chain employs TRBV19 and TRBJ2-1; D perhaps matches TRBD1 (6 bases). Deletions cut 7 bases from V and 4 bases from J, with 14 bases between. The CDR3 covers 14 residues. The germline CDR1 and CDR2 sequences are LNHDA and SQIVND (reference sequence). CDR3 in amino acids: CASNKDRDYNEQFF. Written as DNA, the CDR3 is TGTGCCAGTAATAAGGACAGAGATTACAATGAGCAGTTCTTC.

The chain carries TRBV5-4 and TRBJ1-1; 7 bases match TRBD1. The germline CDR1 and CDR2 sequences are SGHNT and YYREEE (reference sequence). Trimming cost V 4 bases and J 1 base; bases outside gene matches: 7. This CDR3 comprises 15 residues. The CDR3 loop reads CASSRTQGGNTEAFF. The CDR3 nucleotides are TGTGCCAGCAGCCGTACTCAGGGGGGGAACACTGAAGCTTTCTTT.

There are a few counts of this clone. The genes are TRBV9 and TRBJ2-3, with unresolved D. V lost 3 bases to trimming and J lost 2 bases, with 10 bases between them. This CDR3 is built from 14 residues. Germline V gene data show CDR1 as SGDLS and CDR2 as YYNGEE. The CDR3 is CASSGKALTDTQYF. Written as DNA, the CDR3 is TGTGCCAGCAGCGGCAAAGCACTCACAGATACGCAGTATTTT.

V and J are TRBV28 and TRBJ1-1; D might be TRBD1 (5 bases). CDR1 MDHEN and CDR2 SYDVKM come from the germline V gene. Trimming left V 5 bases short and J 4 bases short, with 14 bases between. The CDR3 length is 14 residues. DNA for the CDR3: TGTGCCAGCAGTCCCGCAGGGTCGGGCACTGAAGCTTTCTTT. This translates into CASSPAGSGTEAFF. Looking up the rest from reference TRBV28 and TRBJ1-1 gives the full variable domain: DVKVTQSSRYLVKRTGEKVFLECVQDMDHENMFWYRQDPGLGLRLIYFSYDVKMKEKGDIPEGYSVSREKKERFSLILESASTNQTSMYLCASSPAGSGTEAFFGQGTRLTVV.

The chain links TRBV9 to TRBJ1-6; 10 nucleotides agree with TRBD1. The germline V gene has CDR1 SGDLS and CDR2 YYNGEE. This CDR3 comprises 16 residues. J lost 6 bases, V lost 0 bases, and 3 bases had no gene match. The CDR3 loop reads CASSVARTGGNSPLHF. The CDR3, as DNA: TGTGCCAGCAGCGTAGCTCGGACAGGGGGTAATTCACCCCTCCACTTT.

The chain uses TRBV7-2 and TRBJ2-2; D is unclear. This CDR3 has 10 residues. V was trimmed by 3 bases and J by 9 bases, leaving 2 bases between them. From germline, CDR1 is SGHTA and CDR2 FQGNSA. The CDR3 region has the DNA TGTGCCAGCAGCTTTAGGGAGCTGTTTTTT. Residues: CASSFRELFF.

This clone has just a few counts. This chain joins TRBV18 and TRBJ1-3, with 9 bases matching TRBD1. The V gene's germline CDR1 is KGHSH and CDR2 LQKENI. The V segment lost 2 bases and the J segment 3 bases; nucleotides outside the gene matches: 5. This CDR3 has 16 amino acids. The CDR3 sequence is CASSPTPDRGGNTIYF. The CDR3 DNA reads as TGTGCCAGCTCACCAACTCCGGACAGGGGTGGAAACACCATATATTTT.

V usage is TRBV4-3 and J usage is TRBJ2-7; 13 bases align to TRBD2. This CDR3 is built from 15 residues. The germline V gene has CDR1 LGHNA and CDR2 YSLEER. The V segment lost 2 bases and the J segment 7 bases; nucleotides outside the gene matches: 5. In DNA, the CDR3 is TGCGCCAGCAGCCAACGGCCGGGACTAGCGGGAGAGCAGTACTTC. Its protein is CASSQRPGLAGEQYF.

The V call is TRBV9, the J call TRBJ2-2, with 7 bases lining up with TRBD1. This CDR3 spans 15 amino acids. The V gene's germline CDR1 is SGDLS and CDR2 YYNGEE. Unmatched junction bases numbered 1, after V lost 1 base and J lost 1 base. Here the CDR3 DNA reads TGTGCCAGCAGCGTACAGGGGGTGAACACCGGGGAGCTGTTTTTT. It codes for CASSVQGVNTGELFF.

This clone was counted a few times. The CDR3 DNA reads TGTGCCAGCAGCTTAGCGGGGACGGCGCAGTACTTC. It yields the protein CASSLAGTAQYF. This chain joins TRBV7-2 and TRBJ2-7; D assignment may be TRBD1 or TRBD2 (5 bases each). Germline V gives CDR1 SGHTA, CDR2 FQGNSA. V was trimmed by 0 bases and J by 9 bases, leaving 9 bases between them. The CDR3 extends over 12 amino acids. The full variable domain, in which reference TRBV7-2 and TRBJ2-7 provide the parts outside the CDR3, is GAGVSQSPSNKVTEKGKDVELRCDPISGHTALYWYRQSLGQGLEFLIYFQGNSAPDKSGLPSDRFSAERTGGSVSTLTIQRTQQEDSAVYLCASSLAGTAQYFGPGTRLTVT.